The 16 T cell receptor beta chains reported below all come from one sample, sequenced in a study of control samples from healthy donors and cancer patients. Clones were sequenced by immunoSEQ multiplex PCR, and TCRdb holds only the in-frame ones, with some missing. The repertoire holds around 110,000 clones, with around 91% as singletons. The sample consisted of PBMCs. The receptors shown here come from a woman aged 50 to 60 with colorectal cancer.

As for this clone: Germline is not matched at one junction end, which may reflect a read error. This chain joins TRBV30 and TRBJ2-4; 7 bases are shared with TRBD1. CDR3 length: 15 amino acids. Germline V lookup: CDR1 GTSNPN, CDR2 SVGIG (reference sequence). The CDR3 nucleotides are TGTGCCTGGAGTGTTTATGGGACAGCCCAAAACATTCAGTACTTC. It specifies CAWSVYGTAQNIQYF.

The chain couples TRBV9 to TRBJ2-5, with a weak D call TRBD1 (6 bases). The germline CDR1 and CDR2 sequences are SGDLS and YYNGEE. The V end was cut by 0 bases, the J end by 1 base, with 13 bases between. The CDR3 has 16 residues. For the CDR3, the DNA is TGTGCCAGCAGCGTAGGGGATTGGACAGCCCAAGAGACCCAGTACTTC. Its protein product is CASSVGDWTAQETQYF.

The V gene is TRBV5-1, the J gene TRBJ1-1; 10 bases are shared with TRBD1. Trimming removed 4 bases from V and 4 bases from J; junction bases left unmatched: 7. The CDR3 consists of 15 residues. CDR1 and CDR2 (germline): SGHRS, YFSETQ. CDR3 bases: TGCGCCAGCAGCCTAGAATGGACAGGGGGCACTGAAGCTTTCTTT. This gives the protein CASSLEWTGGTEAFF.

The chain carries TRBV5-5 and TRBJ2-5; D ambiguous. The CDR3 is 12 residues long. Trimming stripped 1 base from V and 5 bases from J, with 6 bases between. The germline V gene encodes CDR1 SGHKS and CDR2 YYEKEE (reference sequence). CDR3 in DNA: TGTGCCAGCAGCTTGCCCGGGGAGACCCAGTACTTC. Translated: CASSLPGETQYF.

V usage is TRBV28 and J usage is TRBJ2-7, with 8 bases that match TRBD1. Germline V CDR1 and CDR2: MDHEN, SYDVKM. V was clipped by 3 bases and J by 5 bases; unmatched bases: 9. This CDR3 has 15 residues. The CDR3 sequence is CASSFGAQGADEQYF. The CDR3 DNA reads TGTGCCAGCAGTTTTGGCGCTCAGGGGGCGGACGAGCAGTACTTC.

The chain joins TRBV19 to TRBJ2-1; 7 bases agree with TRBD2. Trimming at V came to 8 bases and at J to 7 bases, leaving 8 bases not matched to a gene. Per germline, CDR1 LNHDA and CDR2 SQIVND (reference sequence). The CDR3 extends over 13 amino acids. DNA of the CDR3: TGTGCCAGTGGTACTAGCGTCAGTAATGAGCAGTTCTTC. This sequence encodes CASGTSVSNEQFF.

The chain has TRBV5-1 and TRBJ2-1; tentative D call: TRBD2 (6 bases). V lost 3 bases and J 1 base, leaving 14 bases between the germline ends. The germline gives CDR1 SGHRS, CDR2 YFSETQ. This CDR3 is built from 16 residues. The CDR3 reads CASSSTWDLSYNEQFF. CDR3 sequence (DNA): TGCGCCAGCAGCTCGACCTGGGACTTGTCCTACAATGAGCAGTTCTTC.

DNA of the CDR3: TGCAGTGGAATGGGGGAAACTGAAGCTTTCTTT. It encodes CSGMGETEAFF. The J gene is TRBJ1-1, the V gene TRBV20-1, with D perhaps matching TRBD1 (5 bases). Germline V gene lookup returns CDR1 DFQATT and CDR2 SNEGSKA (reference sequence). V was cut by 7 bases and J by 5 bases, with 11 bases left in between. The CDR3 sequence is 11 residues long.

For the CDR3, the DNA is TGTGCCAGCACCAGAACAGGGGGAAACTATGGCTACACCTTC. Protein: CASTRTGGNYGYTF. The chain uses TRBV6-5 and TRBJ1-2, with 8 nucleotides matching TRBD1. Looked up from germline, CDR1 is MNHEY and CDR2 is SVGAGI. The CDR3 runs to 14 residues. The J segment lost 2 bases and the V segment lost 7 bases, leaving 6 bases of the junction unmatched.

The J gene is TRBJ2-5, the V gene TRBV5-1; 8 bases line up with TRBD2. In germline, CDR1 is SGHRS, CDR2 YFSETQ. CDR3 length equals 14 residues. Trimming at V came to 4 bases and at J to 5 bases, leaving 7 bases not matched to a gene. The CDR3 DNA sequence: TGCGCCAGCAGCCCACAGACTAGCGTTGAGACCCAGTACTTC. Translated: CASSPQTSVETQYF.

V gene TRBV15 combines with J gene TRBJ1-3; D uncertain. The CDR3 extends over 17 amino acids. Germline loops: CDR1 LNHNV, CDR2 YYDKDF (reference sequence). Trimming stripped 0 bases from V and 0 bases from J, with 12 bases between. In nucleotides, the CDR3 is TGTGCCACCAGCAGAGAAAGAGCAGGATCCTCTGGAAACACCATATATTTT. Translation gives CATSRERAGSSGNTIYF.

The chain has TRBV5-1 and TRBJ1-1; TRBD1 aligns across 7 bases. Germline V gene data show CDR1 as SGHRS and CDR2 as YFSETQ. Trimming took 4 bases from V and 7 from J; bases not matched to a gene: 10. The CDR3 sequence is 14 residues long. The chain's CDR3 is CASSRIKTGSEAFF. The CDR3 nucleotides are TGCGCCAGCAGCCGAATCAAGACAGGGAGTGAAGCTTTCTTT.

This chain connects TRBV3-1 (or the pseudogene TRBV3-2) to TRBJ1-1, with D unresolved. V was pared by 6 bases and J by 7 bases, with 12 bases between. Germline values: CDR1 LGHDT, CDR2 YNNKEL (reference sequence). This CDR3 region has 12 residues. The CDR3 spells CASRNLLGEAFF. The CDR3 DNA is TGTGCCAGCAGGAACCTACTGGGTGAAGCTTTCTTT.

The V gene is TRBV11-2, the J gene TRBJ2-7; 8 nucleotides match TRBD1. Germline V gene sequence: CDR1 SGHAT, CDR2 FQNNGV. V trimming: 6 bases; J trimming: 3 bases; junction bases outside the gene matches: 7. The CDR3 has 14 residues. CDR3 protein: CASRPITGGYEQYF. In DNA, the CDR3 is TGTGCCAGCAGACCGATCACAGGGGGCTACGAGCAGTACTTC.

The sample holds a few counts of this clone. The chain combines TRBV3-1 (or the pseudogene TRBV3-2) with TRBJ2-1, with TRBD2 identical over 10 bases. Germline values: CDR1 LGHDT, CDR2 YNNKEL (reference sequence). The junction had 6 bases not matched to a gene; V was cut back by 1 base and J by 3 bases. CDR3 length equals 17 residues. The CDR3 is CASSQGLAGELYNEQFF. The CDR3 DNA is TGTGCCAGCAGCCAAGGGCTAGCGGGAGAGCTCTACAATGAGCAGTTCTTC.

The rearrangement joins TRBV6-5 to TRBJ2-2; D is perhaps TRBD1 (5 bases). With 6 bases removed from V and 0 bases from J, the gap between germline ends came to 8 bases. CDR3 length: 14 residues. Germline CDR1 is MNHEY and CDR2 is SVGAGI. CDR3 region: CASRDNANTGELFF. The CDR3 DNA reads TGTGCCAGCAGGGACAACGCGAACACCGGGGAGCTGTTTTTT.